The 24 T cell receptor beta chains below all came from one sample that was sequenced in a study of early T cells in non-severe SARS-CoV-2 infection. TCRdb re-called the 5' RACE reads through MiXCR, storing one row per CDR3 protein. This table holds roughly 35,000 distinct CDR3 sequences, about 10% found once. Sequencing was done on a sample of whole blood. Receptors originate from an adult who was a healthcare worker with PCR-confirmed SARS-CoV-2 infection or an uninfected control (not recorded which).

This clonotype was counted ten times or more. The chain is built from TRBV9 and TRBJ2-1; no clear D. The CDR3 extends over 11 amino acids. V gave up 2 bases and J gave up 10 bases, with 7 bases separating them. CDR1 SGDLS and CDR2 YYNGEE come from the germline V gene. CDR3 bases: TGTGCCAGCAGCGTTGTTGGCGAGCAGTTCTTC. Protein: CASSVVGEQFF.

This clonotype was observed at least ten times. V gene TRBV7-8 combines with J gene TRBJ2-7; 8 bases line up with TRBD1. Trimming took 2 bases from V and 3 from J; bases not matched to a gene: 6. The V gene's germline CDR1 is SGHVS and CDR2 FQNEAQ. This CDR3 has 15 residues. The CDR3 DNA sequence: TGTGCCAGCAGCTTATGGACCGGGACAGGCTACGAGCAGTACTTC. Translating it yields CASSLWTGTGYEQYF.

This clonotype was recorded at least ten times. The chain recombines TRBV30 with TRBJ1-3; a weak D match, TRBD1 (6 bases). Germline CDR1 reads GTSNPN; CDR2 reads SVGIG (reference sequence). V lost 6 bases and J 0 bases, leaving 24 bases between the germline ends. The CDR3 has 18 amino acids. This chain's CDR3 is CACSPTGSSLISGNTIYF. Written as DNA, the CDR3 is TGTGCCTGTTCTCCAACAGGGTCCTCACTTATCTCTGGAAACACCATATATTTT.

This clonotype was detected ten times or more. The V and J genes are TRBV29-1 and TRBJ2-7, with D maybe TRBD1 (6 bases). Deletions cut 1 base from V and 3 bases from J, with 25 bases between. The CDR3 contains 18 residues. Germline V gives CDR1 SQVTM, CDR2 ANQGSEA. CDR3 DNA: TGCAGCGTTGAAGTGTCTCCCCGGGTAGGGACACCGTACTACGAGCAGTACTTC. The encoded protein is CSVEVSPRVGTPYYEQYF.

The V call is TRBV29-1, the J call TRBJ2-1; TRBD2 might be the D (6 bases). CDR1 and CDR2 from the germline V gene are SQVTM and ANQGSEA. The CDR3 contains 14 residues. V lost 7 bases to trimming and J lost 4 bases, with 17 bases between them. CDR3 DNA: TGCAGCGCAGGAATGCGGGACCGGTACAATGAGCAGTTCTTC. This encodes CSAGMRDRYNEQFF.

The rearrangement links TRBV7-2 to TRBJ2-7; 8 bases fit TRBD1. The V gene's germline CDR1 is SGHTA and CDR2 FQGNSA. V dropped 1 base and J dropped 7; count of bases not matched to a gene: 3. This CDR3 has 13 residues. CDR3 DNA: TGTGCCAGCAGCTTAGGGACAGGGTATGAGCAGTACTTC. As protein: CASSLGTGYEQYF.

This clonotype was detected many times. The J gene is TRBJ1-2, the V gene TRBV7-9; D call uncertain. Trimming took 3 bases from V and 1 from J, leaving 12 bases between them. CDR1 is SEHNR and CDR2 is FQNEAQ in the germline V gene (reference sequence). CDR3 length: 15 residues. In DNA form, the CDR3 reads TGTGCCAGCAGCTTTGGTCACGGAGGTAACTATGGCTACACCTTC. Translation gives CASSFGHGGNYGYTF.

The sample holds many counts of this clonotype. V gene TRBV2 combines with J gene TRBJ1-1; D unresolved. Germline loops: CDR1 SNHLY, CDR2 FYNNEI. This CDR3 has 16 residues. Trimming shortened V by 4 bases and J by 1 base, and 16 bases separated the two germline ends. The CDR3 spells CASSGGKSFGNTEAFF. CDR3 sequence (DNA): TGTGCCAGCAGTGGTGGTAAGAGCTTTGGGAACACTGAAGCTTTCTTT.

The table lists this clonotype with a few counts. CDR3 DNA sequence: TGCAGCGTTCGTCGCGGGCTGGGCAATTACGAGCAGTACTTC. Amino acid sequence: CSVRRGLGNYEQYF. This chain links TRBV29-1 with TRBJ2-7, with D maybe TRBD2 (5 bases). Germline V CDR1 and CDR2: SQVTM, ANQGSEA. V was clipped by 5 bases and J by 4 bases, with 18 bases between them. The CDR3 extends over 14 amino acids.

This clonotype showed up many times. The chain joins TRBV6-6 to TRBJ2-7; 8 bases align to TRBD1. Trimming took 6 bases from V and 5 from J; bases not matched to a gene: 12. Germline V gene lookup returns CDR1 MNHNY and CDR2 SVGAGI (reference sequence). The CDR3 length is 15 residues. The CDR3 region is CASSIIGQGLHEQYF. CDR3 nucleotides: TGTGCCAGCAGCATAATAGGACAGGGTCTTCACGAGCAGTACTTC.

This clonotype was observed a few times. The chain links TRBV30 to TRBJ2-5; no clear D. Germline loops: CDR1 GTSNPN, CDR2 SVGIG (reference sequence). The CDR3 length is 12 residues. V shed 2 bases and J shed 1 base, with 5 bases lying between them. The CDR3 here is CAWSRGQETQYF. For the CDR3, the DNA is TGTGCCTGGAGTCGAGGCCAAGAGACCCAGTACTTC.

In its sample, this clonotype was seen a few times. Written as DNA, the CDR3 is TGTGCCAGCAGCTCACTACAGGGGGCCAAAAACATTCAGTACTTC. Translating gives CASSSLQGAKNIQYF. V and J are TRBV5-5 and TRBJ2-4; 7 bases fit TRBD1. Trimming cost V 3 bases and J 1 base; bases outside gene matches: 4. From germline, CDR1 is SGHKS and CDR2 YYEKEE (reference sequence). The CDR3 loop spans 15 amino acids. The complete variable domain, with remaining parts taken from reference TRBV5-5 and TRBJ2-4, reads DAGVTQSPTHLIKTRGQQVTLRCSPISGHKSVSWYQQVLGQGPQFIFQYYEKEERGRGNFPDRFSARQFPNYSSELNVNALLLGDSALYLCASSSLQGAKNIQYFGAGTRLSVL.

There are a few counts of this clonotype. CDR3 protein: CASRTSGPSTDTQYF. The CDR3 DNA reads TGTGCCAGCAGGACTAGCGGACCTAGCACAGATACGCAGTATTTT. The chain uses TRBV28 and TRBJ2-3; the match to TRBD2 covers 9 bases. This CDR3 contains 15 residues. Per germline, CDR1 MDHEN and CDR2 SYDVKM. J was trimmed by 0 bases and V by 6 bases; bases with no gene match: 4.

This clonotype was detected ten times or more. The V call is TRBV5-4, the J call TRBJ1-2, with TRBD1 identical over 9 bases. The junction had 8 bases not matched to a gene; V was cut back by 5 bases and J by 0 bases. Germline CDR1 is SGHNT and CDR2 is YYREEE (reference sequence). CDR3 size: 16 residues. CDR3: CASRAGTGISNYGYTF. CDR3 coding DNA: TGTGCCAGCAGGGCGGGGACAGGGATTTCTAACTATGGCTACACCTTC.

This clonotype was counted many times. This chain connects TRBV6-5 to TRBJ1-2; 7 bases fit TRBD1. The germline CDR1 and CDR2 sequences are MNHEY and SVGAGI. The junction had 5 bases not matched to a gene; V was cut back by 7 bases and J by 3 bases. The length of the CDR3 is 13 residues. The CDR3: CASKLGGYYGYTF. The CDR3, as DNA: TGTGCCAGCAAACTAGGGGGCTACTATGGCTACACCTTC.

This clonotype came up many times. The chain carries TRBV5-1 and TRBJ2-7; unclear D gene. The V end was cut by 4 bases, the J end by 3 bases, with 11 bases between. The CDR3 extends over 13 amino acids. Germline assignment: CDR1 SGHRS and CDR2 YFSETQ. The CDR3 reads CASSLSHDYEQYF. CDR3 bases: TGCGCCAGCAGCCTAAGCCACGACTACGAGCAGTACTTC.

The rearrangement joins TRBV3-1 to TRBJ1-2; D not certain. Trimming took off 0 bases at V and 4 bases at J, with 9 bases between the two ends. The CDR3 consists of 14 residues. Germline V gene lookup returns CDR1 LGHDT and CDR2 YNNKEL (reference sequence). CDR3: CASSQDWPPYGYTF. The CDR3 region has the DNA TGTGCCAGCAGCCAAGATTGGCCCCCCTATGGCTACACCTTC.

This clonotype was detected ten times or more. J is TRBJ1-5 and V is TRBV18; D is undetermined. The germline V and J ends were trimmed by 0 bases and 8 bases, with 2 bases remaining between them. Germline-derived CDR1 and CDR2 are KGHSH and LQKENI. This CDR3 contains 11 residues. The CDR3 DNA is TGTGCCAGCTCACCACCGAAGCCCCAGCATTTT. Translation: CASSPPKPQHF.

This clonotype was detected ten times or more. CDR3 bases: TGTGCCAGCAGCGGGACAGACCTTTACGAGCAGTACTTC. It encodes CASSGTDLYEQYF. V is TRBV7-9 and J is TRBJ2-7; 7 bases are shared with TRBD1. Germline trimming cut 5 bases from V and 4 bases from J; bases unmatched to any gene: 5. The CDR3 runs 13 residues. Per germline, CDR1 SEHNR and CDR2 FQNEAQ (reference sequence).

A few counts support this clonotype. This rearrangement joins TRBV2 to TRBJ2-7; the D gene is possibly TRBD1 (5 bases). Germline loops: CDR1 SNHLY, CDR2 FYNNEI. Trimming stripped 7 bases from V and 7 bases from J, with 14 bases between. The CDR3 has 12 residues. The CDR3 DNA sequence: TGTGCCAGCAACCTGGACATTACGGAGCAGTACTTC. Translation: CASNLDITEQYF.

This clonotype was seen repeatedly, ten times or more. The chain uses TRBV5-8 and TRBJ1-2, with 7 bases identical to TRBD1. The trim removed 0 bases at V and 8 bases at J, leaving 7 bases unmatched. The CDR3 length is 14 residues. CDR1 SGHTS and CDR2 YDEGEE come from the germline V gene. The CDR3, as DNA: TGTGCCAGCAGCTTGGACAGGGGCGCAGGAGGCTACACCTTC. This sequence encodes CASSLDRGAGGYTF.

This clonotype was seen many times. The J gene is TRBJ2-7, the V gene TRBV10-3; 7 positions match TRBD1. CDR1 and CDR2 from the germline V gene are ENHRY and SYGVKD. Trimming took 4 bases from V and 0 from J; bases not matched to a gene: 9. This CDR3 comprises 16 residues. The CDR3 here is CAISGDQGVSSYEQYF. The CDR3 DNA is TGTGCCATCAGTGGGGATCAGGGGGTGAGCTCCTACGAGCAGTACTTC.

This clonotype was found a few times. This chain links TRBV6-1 with TRBJ2-2; unclear D gene. Trimming shortened V by 1 base and J by 0 bases, and 12 bases separated the two germline ends. The CDR3 is made up of 17 amino acids. Germline lookup yields CDR1 MNHNS and CDR2 SASEGT. The CDR3 is CASSEDLALTNTGELFF. The CDR3, as DNA: TGTGCCAGCAGTGAAGATCTGGCCCTTACGAACACCGGGGAGCTGTTTTTT.

This clonotype was observed many times. V and J are TRBV11-2 and TRBJ2-7; tentative D call: TRBD1 (6 bases). In germline, CDR1 is SGHAT, CDR2 FQNNGV. The CDR3 is 15 amino acids. Trimming shortened V by 1 base and J by 1 base, and 11 bases separated the two germline ends. In DNA form, the CDR3 reads TGTGCCAGCAGCTTAGCCCTGACAGGATCCTACGAGCAGTACTTC. Residues: CASSLALTGSYEQYF.